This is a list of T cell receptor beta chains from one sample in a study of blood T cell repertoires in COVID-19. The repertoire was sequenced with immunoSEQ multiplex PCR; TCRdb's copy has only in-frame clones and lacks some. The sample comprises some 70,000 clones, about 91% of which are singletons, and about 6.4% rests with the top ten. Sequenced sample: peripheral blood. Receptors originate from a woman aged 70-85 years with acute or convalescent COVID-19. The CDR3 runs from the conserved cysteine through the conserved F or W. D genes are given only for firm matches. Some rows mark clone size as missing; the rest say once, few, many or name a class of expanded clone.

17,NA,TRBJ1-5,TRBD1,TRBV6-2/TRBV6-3,CASSTPPGRGDPQPQHF,TGTGCCAGCAGTACCCCCCCAGGCAGGGGGGATCCTCAGCCCCAGCATTTT
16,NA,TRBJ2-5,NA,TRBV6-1,CASSGPRASYEGTQYF,TGTGCCAGCAGTGGGCCGAGGGCTAGCTACGAGGGGACCCAGTACTTC
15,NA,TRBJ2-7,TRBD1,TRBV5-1,CASSTGQGGPYEQYF,TGCGCCAGCAGCACCGGACAGGGGGGTCCCTACGAGCAGTACTTC
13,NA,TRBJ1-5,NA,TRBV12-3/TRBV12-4,CASRPTGNQPQHF,TGTGCCAGCAGACCAACAGGGAATCAGCCCCAGCATTTT
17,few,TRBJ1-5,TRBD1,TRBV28,CASSVGGARGWNQPQHF,TGTGCCAGCAGTGTAGGGGGCGCGAGGGGTTGGAATCAGCCCCAGCATTTT
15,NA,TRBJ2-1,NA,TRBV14,CASSQEAGVYNEQFF,TGTGCCAGCAGCCAAGAGGCAGGGGTCTACAATGAGCAGTTCTTC
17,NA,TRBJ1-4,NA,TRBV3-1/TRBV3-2,CASSQARAGGIGEKLFF,TGTGCCAGCAGCCAAGCCCGAGCCGGGGGGATTGGTGAAAAACTGTTTTTT
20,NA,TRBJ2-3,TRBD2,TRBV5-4,CASSLGGTSGSRSSTDTQYF,TGTGCCAGCAGCTTGGGGGGGACTAGCGGGAGCCGTTCTAGCACAGATACGCAGTATTTT
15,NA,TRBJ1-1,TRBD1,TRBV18,CASSPPGTENTEAFF,TGTGCCAGCTCACCCCCCGGGACAGAGAACACTGAAGCTTTCTTT
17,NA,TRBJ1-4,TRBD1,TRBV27,CASSLFSRTGANEKLFF,TGTGCCAGCAGTTTATTCTCCCGGACAGGGGCTAATGAAAAACTGTTTTTT
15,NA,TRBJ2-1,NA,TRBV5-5,CASSPLSGSYNEQFF,TGTGCCAGCAGCCCGTTGAGCGGCTCCTACAATGAGCAGTTCTTC
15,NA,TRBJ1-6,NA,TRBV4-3,CASSQAPAGNSPLHF,TGCGCCAGCAGCCAAGCCCCGGCGGGTAATTCACCCCTCCACTTT